Listed here are 10 T cell receptor beta chains from one sample, sequenced in a study of blood T cell repertoires in COVID-19. This table comes from immunoSEQ multiplex PCR, and its TCRdb copy is limited to in-frame clones, with some not included. The sample has 350,000 or so clones, around nine tenths seen once. Sequences were obtained from PBMCs or T cells enriched from blood (not recorded which). The receptor set was obtained from a woman in her 30s who had been exposed to COVID-19.

V is TRBV9 and J is TRBJ1-1; 7 nucleotides match TRBD1. Trimming at V came to 4 bases and at J to 3 bases, leaving 3 bases not matched to a gene. Germline V lookup: CDR1 SGDLS, CDR2 YYNGEE. The CDR3 sequence is 13 residues long. The CDR3 DNA reads TGTGCCAGCAGCCGACAGGGCGACACTGAAGCTTTCTTT. Its translation: CASSRQGDTEAFF.

V and J are TRBV2 and TRBJ2-6, with TRBD1 matching 10 bases. This CDR3 has 17 residues. V dropped 6 bases and J dropped 3; count of bases not matched to a gene: 8. From germline, CDR1 is SNHLY and CDR2 FYNNEI. The CDR3 coding sequence is TGTGCCAGCAGAGCCGGGACAGGGGCTTATGGGGCCAACGTCCTGACTTTC. Amino acids: CASRAGTGAYGANVLTF.

The gene calls are TRBV6-5 and TRBJ1-2; TRBD1 matches 9 bases. CDR3 size: 14 residues. V dropped 7 bases and J dropped 3; count of bases not matched to a gene: 6. From germline, CDR1 is MNHEY and CDR2 SVGAGI. CDR3 protein: CASNPTGGHYGYTF. The CDR3 bases are TGTGCCAGCAACCCGACAGGGGGGCACTATGGCTACACCTTC.

This chain joins TRBV5-5 and TRBJ1-1; D may be TRBD1 (6 bases). This CDR3 region has 14 residues. Germline V gives CDR1 SGHKS, CDR2 YYEKEE (reference sequence). Trimming shortened V by 4 bases and J by 5 bases, and 15 bases separated the two germline ends. CDR3 nucleotides: TGTGCCAGCAGCGTCACAGGGTGGGGGACTGAAGCTTTCTTT. Encoded protein: CASSVTGWGTEAFF.

Turning to this clone: The sample holds other DNA sequences that translate to the same CDR3. The chain joins TRBV5-1 to TRBJ1-2; 7 positions match TRBD1. Trimming at V came to 0 bases and at J to 7 bases, leaving 3 bases not matched to a gene. This CDR3 is built from 13 residues. Looked up from germline, CDR1 is SGHRS and CDR2 is YFSETQ. The CDR3 reads CASSLAQGGGYTF. As DNA, the CDR3 is TGCGCCAGCAGCTTGGCTCAGGGGGGTGGCTACACCTTC.

The chain links TRBV9 to TRBJ1-3; the D is unclear. The germline gives CDR1 SGDLS, CDR2 YYNGEE. Trimming took 0 bases from V and 0 from J, leaving 4 bases between them. The length of the CDR3 is 14 residues. CDR3 sequence reads: CASSVASSGNTIYF. The CDR3 nucleotides read TGTGCCAGCAGCGTAGCCTCCTCTGGAAACACCATATATTTT.

The chain carries TRBV5-6 and TRBJ1-1, with D tentatively TRBD1 (5 bases). The CDR3 length is 13 residues. Germline loops: CDR1 SGHDT, CDR2 YYEEEE. Trimming stripped 2 bases from V and 4 bases from J, with 9 bases between. This CDR3 reads CASSFVGGTEAFF. CDR3 in DNA: TGTGCCAGCAGCTTTGTGGGGGGCACTGAAGCTTTCTTT.

The chain is built from TRBV19 and TRBJ2-5; 10 nucleotides line up with TRBD1. There are 13 residues in the CDR3. V shed 10 bases and J 5 bases; nucleotides not matched to a gene: 7. CDR1 is LNHDA and CDR2 is SQIVND in the germline V gene (reference sequence). The CDR3 loop is CATRTGGKETQYF. Written as DNA, the CDR3 is TGTGCCACCCGGACAGGGGGGAAGGAGACCCAGTACTTC.

This rearrangement joins TRBV15 to TRBJ1-2; 9 bases match TRBD1. This CDR3 comprises 14 residues. Germline lookup yields CDR1 LNHNV and CDR2 YYDKDF (reference sequence). With 4 bases clipped from V and 5 bases from J, the junction kept 5 bases outside the gene matches. This CDR3 is CATSMPGQGYGYTF. CDR3 in DNA: TGTGCCACCAGCATGCCGGGACAGGGATATGGCTACACCTTC. The full variable domain, rest sourced from reference TRBV15 and TRBJ1-2, is DAMVIQNPRYQVTQFGKPVTLSCSQTLNHNVMYWYQQKSSQAPKLLFHYYDKDFNNEADTPDNFQSRRPNTSFCFLDIRSPGLGDTAMYLCATSMPGQGYGYTFGSGTRLTVV.

The gene calls are TRBV7-9 and TRBJ2-6; the match to TRBD2 covers 12 bases. Germline V gene lookup returns CDR1 SEHNR and CDR2 FQNEAQ (reference sequence). V lost 5 bases to trimming and J lost 0 bases; unmatched junction nucleotides: 5. This CDR3 region has 18 residues. The CDR3 nucleotides read TGTGCCAGCAGCATAGGACTAGCGGGATCCTCTGGGGCCAACGTCCTGACTTTC. This translates into CASSIGLAGSSGANVLTF.